This section outlines one TCR beta chain sequence together with its context. All of the isolated RNA was reverse transcribed, so expressed TCRB transcripts were sequenced. The repertoire was sequenced with immunoSEQ multiplex PCR; TCRdb's copy has only in-frame clones and lacks some. The data show roughly 170,000 clones, about 13% seen once. This sample is drawn from a study of beta chain features in type 1 diabetes. The CDR3 covers 14 residues. Trimming left V 1 base short and J 0 bases short, with 5 bases between. Germline assignment: CDR1 LNHDA and CDR2 SQIVND (reference sequence). This sequence originates from a woman aged 18 to 35 in good health. Material for sequencing was central memory CD4+ T cells from blood. The chain joins TRBV19 to TRBJ2-3; no clear D. The CDR3 here is CASSIASSTDTQYF. CDR3 bases: TGTGCCAGTAGTATAGCTTCTAGCACAGATACGCAGTATTTT.